These T cell receptor beta chains were read from a single sample in a study of blood T cell repertoires in COVID-19. Repertoires were generated with immunoSEQ multiplex PCR, while TCRdb's copy carries only in-frame clones and drops some. Found here are fewer than 60,000 clones, roughly 85% of them singletons; the top ten hold 5.5% to 7.5%. Sequenced: peripheral blood. The receptors derive from a man aged 55 to 70 with acute or convalescent COVID-19. Both conserved end residues are part of each CDR3. Fields, in order: J gene, clone size, V gene, D gene, CDR3 protein, CDR3 DNA. The D gene is left open where the match is weak. Clone size is given for some rows only: seen once, a few or many times, or a class if the clone is expanded.

J gene: TRBJ2-7; clone size: NA; V gene: TRBV20-1; D gene: TRBD2; CDR3 protein: CSASNSAGGYEQYF; CDR3 DNA: TGCAGTGCTAGTAACTCTGCGGGAGGCTACGAGCAGTACTTC
J gene: TRBJ2-1; clone size: once; V gene: TRBV6-5; D gene: TRBD2; CDR3 protein: CASSQSGSSYNEQFF; CDR3 DNA: TGTGCCAGCAGCCAAAGCGGGAGCTCCTACAATGAGCAGTTCTTC
J gene: TRBJ2-5; clone size: NA; V gene: TRBV30; D gene: NA; CDR3 protein: CAWSREWETQYF; CDR3 DNA: TGTGCCTGGAGTCGGGAGTGGGAGACCCAGTACTTC
J gene: TRBJ1-5; clone size: NA; V gene: TRBV27; D gene: NA; CDR3 protein: CASSVRVPRDQPQHF; CDR3 DNA: TGTGCCAGCAGTGTCAGGGTTCCTCGGGATCAGCCCCAGCATTTT
J gene: TRBJ1-1; clone size: NA; V gene: TRBV4-1; D gene: NA; CDR3 protein: CASSQDRGQRKNTEAFF; CDR3 DNA: TGCGCCAGCAGCCAAGATAGGGGTCAGAGAAAGAACACTGAAGCTTTCTTT
J gene: TRBJ1-1; clone size: NA; V gene: TRBV5-1; D gene: NA; CDR3 protein: CASSLARSNTEAFF; CDR3 DNA: TGCGCCAGCAGCTTGGCGCGGTCTAACACTGAAGCTTTCTTT
J gene: TRBJ2-7; clone size: once; V gene: TRBV2; D gene: TRBD2; CDR3 protein: CASRLLAGGAHEQYF; CDR3 DNA: TGTGCCAGCAGACTACTAGCGGGAGGAGCCCACGAGCAGTACTTC
J gene: TRBJ2-5; clone size: NA; V gene: TRBV28; D gene: NA; CDR3 protein: CASSTPLFIEVDQETQYF; CDR3 DNA: TGTGCCAGCAGTACACCCCTTTTCATCGAAGTTGACCAAGAGACCCAGTACTTC
J gene: TRBJ2-5; clone size: NA; V gene: TRBV14; D gene: NA; CDR3 protein: CASSQGAWKTQYF; CDR3 DNA: TGTGCCAGCAGCCAAGGGGCTTGGAAGACCCAGTACTTC
J gene: TRBJ1-1; clone size: NA; V gene: TRBV10-2; D gene: TRBD1; CDR3 protein: CASREASTGRNTEAFF; CDR3 DNA: TGCGCCAGCAGAGAAGCCTCGACAGGGAGGAACACTGAAGCTTTCTTT
J gene: TRBJ2-2; clone size: NA; V gene: TRBV28; D gene: NA; CDR3 protein: CASSLSTPGTGELFF; CDR3 DNA: TGTGCCAGCAGTTTATCTACCCCCGGGACCGGGGAGCTGTTTTTT
J gene: TRBJ2-5; clone size: NA; V gene: TRBV5-1; D gene: TRBD1; CDR3 protein: CASSLGTGGETQYF; CDR3 DNA: TGCGCCAGCAGCCTTGGGACAGGGGGAGAGACCCAGTACTTC
J gene: TRBJ2-5; clone size: NA; V gene: TRBV4-1; D gene: NA; CDR3 protein: CASSQDGLEEETQYF; CDR3 DNA: TGCGCCAGCAGCCAAGATGGTCTAGAGGAGGAGACCCAGTACTTC
J gene: TRBJ2-2; clone size: NA; V gene: TRBV21-1; D gene: NA; CDR3 protein: CAIGKGGHSGRTNTGELFF; CDR3 DNA: TGTGCCATCGGAAAAGGGGGGCACAGCGGGAGGACGAACACCGGGGAGCTGTTTTTT
J gene: TRBJ1-2; clone size: NA; V gene: TRBV5-1; D gene: NA; CDR3 protein: CASRPEAGSLNYGYTF; CDR3 DNA: TGCGCCAGCAGACCCGAGGCGGGCAGTTTAAACTATGGCTACACCTTC
J gene: TRBJ1-1; clone size: NA; V gene: TRBV10-3; D gene: NA; CDR3 protein: CAISRQVATEAFF; CDR3 DNA: TGTGCCATCAGCCGACAGGTTGCCACTGAAGCTTTCTTT
J gene: TRBJ2-3; clone size: NA; V gene: TRBV4-1; D gene: TRBD2; CDR3 protein: CASSSPRTSGIPRGTDTQYF; CDR3 DNA: TGCGCCAGCAGCTCCCCCCGGACTAGCGGGATTCCCCGGGGCACAGATACGCAGTATTTT
J gene: TRBJ1-1; clone size: NA; V gene: TRBV5-4; D gene: NA; CDR3 protein: CASSLGNPGQGNTEAFF; CDR3 DNA: TGTGCCAGCAGCTTAGGGAATCCGGGACAAGGGAACACTGAAGCTTTCTTT
J gene: TRBJ2-7; clone size: NA; V gene: TRBV27; D gene: TRBD1; CDR3 protein: CASSMGQGAREQYF; CDR3 DNA: TGTGCCAGCAGTATGGGACAGGGAGCAAGAGAGCAGTACTTC
J gene: TRBJ2-1; clone size: NA; V gene: TRBV11-2; D gene: TRBD1; CDR3 protein: CASSSSTGGGEQFF; CDR3 DNA: TGTGCCAGCAGCTCATCTACAGGGGGCGGTGAGCAGTTCTTC
J gene: TRBJ1-5; clone size: NA; V gene: TRBV3-1/TRBV3-2; D gene: NA; CDR3 protein: CASSQDSGNQPQHF; CDR3 DNA: TGTGCCAGCAGCCAGGACAGTGGCAATCAGCCCCAGCATTTT
J gene: TRBJ2-7; clone size: NA; V gene: TRBV3-1/TRBV3-2; D gene: NA; CDR3 protein: CASSRRGNYEQYF; CDR3 DNA: TGTGCCAGCAGTAGACGGGGGAACTACGAGCAGTACTTC
J gene: TRBJ2-7; clone size: few; V gene: TRBV6-6; D gene: NA; CDR3 protein: CASSPIQGISYEQYF; CDR3 DNA: TGTGCCAGCAGTCCCATTCAGGGAATCTCCTACGAGCAGTACTTC
J gene: TRBJ1-1; clone size: NA; V gene: TRBV29-1; D gene: TRBD1; CDR3 protein: CSAAGQGDSEAFF; CDR3 DNA: TGCAGCGCCGCCGGACAGGGAGATTCTGAAGCTTTCTTT
J gene: TRBJ2-1; clone size: NA; V gene: TRBV7-6; D gene: NA; CDR3 protein: CASSLVTYNEQFF; CDR3 DNA: TGTGCCAGCAGCTTAGTTACCTACAATGAGCAGTTCTTC
J gene: TRBJ2-7; clone size: NA; V gene: TRBV19; D gene: NA; CDR3 protein: CASSRKQDSYEQYF; CDR3 DNA: TGTGCCAGTAGTAGAAAACAGGATTCCTACGAGCAGTACTTC
J gene: TRBJ2-1; clone size: once; V gene: TRBV28; D gene: TRBD1; CDR3 protein: CASSSRQGFYNEQFF; CDR3 DNA: TGTGCCAGCAGTTCCCGACAGGGTTTCTACAATGAGCAGTTCTTC
J gene: TRBJ1-2; clone size: NA; V gene: TRBV9; D gene: NA; CDR3 protein: CASSAGGVVNYGYTF; CDR3 DNA: TGTGCCAGCAGCGCGGGGGGGGTAGTAAACTATGGCTACACCTTC
J gene: TRBJ2-7; clone size: NA; V gene: TRBV7-2; D gene: TRBD1; CDR3 protein: CASSLGDSRIEQYF; CDR3 DNA: TGTGCCAGCAGCTTAGGGGACAGTAGGATCGAGCAGTACTTC
J gene: TRBJ1-2; clone size: NA; V gene: TRBV6-5; D gene: TRBD1; CDR3 protein: CASTQMGQSNYGYTF; CDR3 DNA: TGTGCCAGCACTCAAATGGGACAGTCCAACTATGGCTACACCTTC
J gene: TRBJ1-2; clone size: few; V gene: TRBV7-9; D gene: NA; CDR3 protein: CASTFRGPAANYGYTF; CDR3 DNA: TGTGCCAGCACCTTTCGTGGGCCAGCCGCTAACTATGGCTACACCTTC
J gene: TRBJ2-3; clone size: NA; V gene: TRBV2; D gene: TRBD2; CDR3 protein: CASTLAGTTDTQYF; CDR3 DNA: TGTGCCAGCACACTAGCGGGGACCACAGATACGCAGTATTTT
J gene: TRBJ2-7; clone size: NA; V gene: TRBV19; D gene: TRBD2; CDR3 protein: CASSIGSGISRSYEQYF; CDR3 DNA: TGTGCCAGTAGTATAGGTAGCGGGATTTCCCGTTCCTACGAGCAGTACTTC
J gene: TRBJ1-1; clone size: once; V gene: TRBV28; D gene: TRBD1; CDR3 protein: CASSTTGGITEAFF; CDR3 DNA: TGCGCCAGCAGTACGACAGGGGGCATCACTGAAGCTTTCTTT
J gene: TRBJ2-1; clone size: NA; V gene: TRBV27; D gene: TRBD2; CDR3 protein: CASSPPLGGSAYNEQFF; CDR3 DNA: TGTGCCAGCAGTCCCCCCCTGGGGGGGTCTGCCTACAATGAGCAGTTCTTC
J gene: TRBJ1-4; clone size: NA; V gene: TRBV6-1; D gene: NA; CDR3 protein: CASSEFWGATNEKLFF; CDR3 DNA: TGTGCCAGCAGTGAATTCTGGGGGGCAACTAATGAAAAACTGTTTTTT
J gene: TRBJ2-1; clone size: NA; V gene: TRBV6-5; D gene: NA; CDR3 protein: CASSYSAGRYNEQFF; CDR3 DNA: TGTGCCAGCAGTTATTCAGCGGGCCGCTACAATGAGCAGTTCTTC
J gene: TRBJ2-1; clone size: NA; V gene: TRBV12-3/TRBV12-4; D gene: TRBD2; CDR3 protein: CASSSRRTSIEFF; CDR3 DNA: TGTGCCAGCAGTTCGCGAAGGACTAGCATCGAGTTCTTC
J gene: TRBJ2-1; clone size: once; V gene: TRBV19; D gene: TRBD2; CDR3 protein: CASSHPGLAGDEQFF; CDR3 DNA: TGTGCCAGTAGTCATCCGGGACTAGCGGGAGACGAGCAGTTCTTC